This T cell receptor beta chain originates from a study of vaccination effects on CD4 cells after COVID-19. Study-wide context: Samples came from a couple of convalescent patients 16 days and one week before vaccination. Study-level results: Long after vaccination, the clones induced by infection and by vaccine shrank markedly in size.

Repertoires were generated with immunoSEQ multiplex PCR, while TCRdb's copy carries only in-frame clones and drops some. The data contain around 37,000 clones, about two thirds of them singletons. Sequencing followed a ViraFEST assay step that expanded antigen-specific CD4+ T cells with viral peptide pools. The culture ran for 10 days before CD4+ T cells were isolated. This individual contracted SARS-CoV-2 between March and December 2020, as verified by PCR. Cultivation was performed at approximately 2.1 million PBMC per well with 10 IU/ml IL-2 and about 10 ug/ml peptides added. At days 3 and 7, half of the medium was exchanged for IL-2 medium. For this clone: Its antigen is still unknown.

This receptor was identified in a human donor who had a prior SARS-CoV-2 infection. The sequencing here drew on CD4+ T cells from PBMCs cultured with a peptide pool, taken before COVID-19 vaccination.

CDR3 in amino acids: CASSLVGISGANVLTF. The CDR3 DNA follows: TGCGCCAGCAGCTTGGTAGGGATCTCTGGGGCCAACGTCCTGACTTTC. The gene calls are TRBV5-1 and TRBJ2-6; no clear D gene. CDR1 and CDR2 (germline): SGHRS, YFSETQ. The CDR3 covers 16 residues. V was shortened by 0 bases and J by 0 bases, with 7 bases between the two germline ends.